This T cell receptor beta chain was obtained from a study of long-term antiretroviral therapy in people with HIV. Regarding the study as a whole: Once patients were on ART, diversity went higher but still fell short of transplant donor controls. HIV repertoires spanned tighter CDR3 length ranges than controls did.

Survey level was the resolution at which the v3.0 immunoSEQ assay ran. Per-sample sequencing targets were roughly 40,000-50,000 T-cell genomes. Method: immunoSEQ multiplex PCR; TCRdb's copy keeps in-frame clones and lacks some. The sample has 20,000 or so clones; around three quarters are singletons. As regards this clone: The antigen is unknown.

Germline V gives CDR1 SGHDT, CDR2 YYEEEE. CDR3 length equals 11 residues. V lost 4 bases and J lost 7, with 9 bases in between. The chain employs TRBV5-6 and TRBJ2-7; no clear D. The material sequenced was unsorted PBMCs, taken 0.5 years before starting antiretroviral therapy. The TCR comes from a man between 18 and 29 years old with HIV. The CDR3, as DNA: TGTGCCAGCAGCCTGGGAAAGGAGCAGTACTTC. Protein: CASSLGKEQYF.